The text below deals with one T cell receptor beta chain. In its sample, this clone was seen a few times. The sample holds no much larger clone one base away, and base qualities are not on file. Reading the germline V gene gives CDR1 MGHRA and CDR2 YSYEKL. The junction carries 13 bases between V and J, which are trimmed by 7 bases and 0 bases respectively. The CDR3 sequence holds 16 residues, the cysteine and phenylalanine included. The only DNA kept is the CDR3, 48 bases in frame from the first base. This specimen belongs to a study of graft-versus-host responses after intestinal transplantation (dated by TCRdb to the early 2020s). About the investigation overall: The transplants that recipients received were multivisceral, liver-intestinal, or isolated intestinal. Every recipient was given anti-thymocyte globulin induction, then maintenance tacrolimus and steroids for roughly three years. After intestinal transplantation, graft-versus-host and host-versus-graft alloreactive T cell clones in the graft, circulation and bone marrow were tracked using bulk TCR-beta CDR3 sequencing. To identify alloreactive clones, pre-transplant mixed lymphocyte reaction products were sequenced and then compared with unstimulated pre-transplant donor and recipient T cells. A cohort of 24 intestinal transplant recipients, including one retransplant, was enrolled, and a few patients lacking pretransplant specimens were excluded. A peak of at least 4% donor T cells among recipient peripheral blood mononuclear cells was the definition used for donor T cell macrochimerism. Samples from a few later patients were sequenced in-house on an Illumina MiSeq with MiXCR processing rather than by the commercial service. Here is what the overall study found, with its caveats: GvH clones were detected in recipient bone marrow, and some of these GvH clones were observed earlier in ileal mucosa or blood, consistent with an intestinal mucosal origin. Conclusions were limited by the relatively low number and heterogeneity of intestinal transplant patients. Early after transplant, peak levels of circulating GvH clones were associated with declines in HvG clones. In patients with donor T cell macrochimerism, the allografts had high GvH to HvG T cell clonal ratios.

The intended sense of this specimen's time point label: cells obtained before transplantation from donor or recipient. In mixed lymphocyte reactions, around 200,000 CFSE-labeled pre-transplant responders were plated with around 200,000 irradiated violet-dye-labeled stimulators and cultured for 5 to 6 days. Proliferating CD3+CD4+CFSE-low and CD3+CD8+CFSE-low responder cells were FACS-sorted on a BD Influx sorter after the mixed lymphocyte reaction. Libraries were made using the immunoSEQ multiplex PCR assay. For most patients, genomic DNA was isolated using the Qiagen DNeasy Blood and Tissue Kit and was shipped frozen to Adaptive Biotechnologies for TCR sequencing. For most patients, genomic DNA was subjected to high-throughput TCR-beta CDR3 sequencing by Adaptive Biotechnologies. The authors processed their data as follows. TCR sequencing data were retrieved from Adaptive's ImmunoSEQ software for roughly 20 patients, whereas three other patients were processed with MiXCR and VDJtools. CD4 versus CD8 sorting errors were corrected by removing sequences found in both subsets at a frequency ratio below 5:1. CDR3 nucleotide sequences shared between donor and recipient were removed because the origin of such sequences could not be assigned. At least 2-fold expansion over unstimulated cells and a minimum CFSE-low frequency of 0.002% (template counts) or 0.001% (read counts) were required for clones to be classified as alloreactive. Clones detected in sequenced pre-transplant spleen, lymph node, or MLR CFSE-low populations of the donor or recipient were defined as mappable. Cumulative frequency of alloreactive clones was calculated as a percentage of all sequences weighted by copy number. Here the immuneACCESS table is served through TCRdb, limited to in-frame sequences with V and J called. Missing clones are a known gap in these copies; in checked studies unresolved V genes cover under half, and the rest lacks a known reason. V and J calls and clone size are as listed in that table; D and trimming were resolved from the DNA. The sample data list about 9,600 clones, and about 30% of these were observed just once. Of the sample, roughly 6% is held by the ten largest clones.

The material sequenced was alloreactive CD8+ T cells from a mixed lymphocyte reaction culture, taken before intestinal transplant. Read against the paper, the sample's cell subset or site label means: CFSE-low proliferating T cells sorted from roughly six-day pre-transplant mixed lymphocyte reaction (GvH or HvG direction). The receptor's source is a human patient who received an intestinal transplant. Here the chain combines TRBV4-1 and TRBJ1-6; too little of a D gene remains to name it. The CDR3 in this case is CASNITPHSYNSPLHF. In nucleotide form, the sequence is TGCGCCAGCAACATCACACCTCACTCCTATAATTCACCCCTCCACTTT.